The rows below give T cell receptor beta chains drawn from one sample of a study of T-cell reconstitution after alpha-beta-depleted transplantation in children. In TCRdb, the PCR reads were re-called with MiXCR into one record per CDR3 protein. The sample has about 460,000 distinct CDR3 sequences; more than 9.5% are singletons. Source: PBMCs, mostly from graft donor cells, taken 180 days after TCRalphabeta/CD19-depleted stem cell transplant. Receptors were obtained from a female patient aged 2-9 years who had a stem cell transplant for aplastic anemia, so the T cells may come from the graft donor. CDR3s include the opening cysteine and the closing phenylalanine or tryptophan. Each record gives: V gene, J gene, D gene, clone size, CDR3 protein, CDR3 DNA. D genes are given only for firm matches. Size values are once, few and many counts, or a class for expanded clones, and some rows have none.

V: TRBV3-1; J: TRBJ2-3; D: -; size: -; CDR3: CASSQDLQGPQYF; DNA: TGTGCCAGCAGCCAAGATCTACAGGGACCTCAGTATTTT
V: TRBV5-5; J: TRBJ2-3; D: -; size: -; CDR3: CASSWLGWGDTQYF; DNA: TGTGCCAGCAGCTGGCTGGGATGGGGAGATACGCAGTATTTT
V: TRBV12-3/TRBV12-4; J: TRBJ1-5; D: -; size: few; CDR3: CASRPGRVNQPQHF; DNA: TGTGCCAGCAGACCGGGAAGGGTTAATCAGCCCCAGCATTTT
V: TRBV12-3/TRBV12-4; J: TRBJ2-4; D: -; size: many; CDR3: CASSLLGAKNIQYF; DNA: TGTGCCAGCAGTCTTCTCGGGGCCAAAAACATTCAGTACTTC
V: TRBV20-1; J: TRBJ2-1; D: -; size: -; CDR3: CSANVRIAEQFF; DNA: TGCAGTGCTAATGTTCGGATCGCCGAGCAGTTCTTC
V: TRBV4-3; J: TRBJ1-1; D: TRBD1; size: -; CDR3: CASSQYLTGFTEAFF; DNA: TGCGCCAGCAGCCAATACTTGACAGGGTTCACTGAAGCTTTCTTT
V: TRBV18; J: TRBJ1-3; D: -; size: -; CDR3: CASSPTSRTAISGNTIYF; DNA: TGTGCCAGCTCACCAACCTCTCGGACAGCTATCTCAGGAAACACCATATATTTT
V: TRBV4-1; J: TRBJ2-2; D: TRBD2; size: many; CDR3: CASSQERSSGVTGELFF; DNA: TGCGCCAGCAGCCAAGAGAGGTCTAGCGGGGTCACCGGGGAGCTGTTTTTT
V: TRBV5-1; J: TRBJ1-2; D: -; size: -; CDR3: CASSLISGSDYGYTF; DNA: TGCGCCAGCAGCTTGATTTCGGGATCAGACTATGGCTACACCTTC
V: TRBV19; J: TRBJ2-1; D: -; size: few; CDR3: CASTFVGAINEQFF; DNA: TGTGCCAGTACCTTTGTAGGGGCTATCAATGAGCAGTTCTTC
V: TRBV28; J: TRBJ1-5; D: -; size: many; CDR3: CASSLWVVHQPQHF; DNA: TGTGCCAGCAGTTTATGGGTAGTCCATCAGCCCCAGCATTTT
V: TRBV7-9; J: TRBJ2-3; D: -; size: few; CDR3: CASSLQDTSADTQYF; DNA: TGTGCCAGCAGCTTACAGGACACCTCAGCGGATACGCAGTATTTT
V: TRBV15; J: TRBJ2-4; D: -; size: few; CDR3: CATSRDRPSGAKNIQYF; DNA: TGTGCCACCAGCAGAGATCGCCCGAGTGGAGCCAAAAACATTCAGTACTTC
V: TRBV12-3/TRBV12-4; J: TRBJ2-3; D: -; size: many; CDR3: CASSKTGGTDTQYF; DNA: TGTGCCAGCAGTAAGACAGGCGGAACAGATACGCAGTATTTT
V: TRBV7-2; J: TRBJ2-1; D: -; size: many; CDR3: CASSLMPVGSRRQFF; DNA: TGTGCCAGCAGCTTAATGCCTGTAGGGTCCAGGAGACAGTTCTTC
V: TRBV14; J: TRBJ2-1; D: -; size: -; CDR3: CASSPFQGGEQFF; DNA: TGTGCCAGCAGCCCGTTCCAGGGCGGTGAGCAGTTCTTC
V: TRBV4-3; J: TRBJ2-1; D: TRBD2; size: -; CDR3: CASSPREAGGFSYNEQFF; DNA: TGCGCCAGCAGCCCTCGTGAGGCGGGGGGATTCTCCTACAATGAGCAGTTCTTC
V: TRBV28; J: TRBJ2-3; D: TRBD2; size: few; CDR3: CASIAAGRGGPGTDTQYF; DNA: TGTGCCAGCATTGCCGCCGGGAGGGGAGGGCCTGGCACAGATACGCAGTATTTT
V: TRBV4-3; J: TRBJ1-3; D: -; size: -; CDR3: CASSRHGTPGNTIYF; DNA: TGCGCCAGCAGCCGACATGGGACACCGGGAAACACCATATATTTT
V: TRBV7-8; J: TRBJ2-1; D: TRBD2; size: -; CDR3: CAGSPKLTSGVTGNEQFF; DNA: TGTGCCGGCAGCCCTAAGCTGACTAGCGGAGTCACGGGGAATGAGCAGTTCTTC
V: TRBV28; J: TRBJ2-2; D: TRBD2; size: -; CDR3: CASGPGGISGELFF; DNA: TGTGCCAGCGGCCCGGGGGGGATCTCCGGGGAGCTGTTTTTT
V: TRBV15; J: TRBJ1-1; D: -; size: few; CDR3: CATSRSGSEAFF; DNA: TGTGCCACCAGCAGATCCGGGAGTGAAGCTTTCTTT
V: TRBV29-1; J: TRBJ2-3; D: TRBD2; size: few; CDR3: CSVEGRGGSFTDTQYF; DNA: TGCAGCGTTGAAGGTCGTGGCGGGAGTTTCACAGATACGCAGTATTTT
V: TRBV7-9; J: TRBJ2-2; D: -; size: many; CDR3: CASSPPENTGELFF; DNA: TGTGCCAGCAGCCCCCCGGAGAACACCGGGGAGCTGTTTTTT
V: TRBV5-1; J: TRBJ2-1; D: -; size: -; CDR3: CASSLASGLSYNEQFF; DNA: TGCGCCAGCAGCTTGGCTTCTGGTTTGTCCTACAATGAGCAGTTCTTC
V: TRBV20-1; J: TRBJ2-4; D: -; size: -; CDR3: CSARGGAWRRGSKNIQYF; DNA: TGCAGTGCTAGAGGGGGGGCCTGGCGGAGGGGATCCAAAAACATTCAGTACTTC
V: TRBV20-1; J: TRBJ1-2; D: -; size: few; CDR3: CSARPGIGGLSYGYTF; DNA: TGCAGTGCTAGGCCGGGGATCGGGGGGTTATCCTATGGCTACACCTTC
V: TRBV5-1; J: TRBJ1-2; D: -; size: few; CDR3: CASSLVADLLYGYTF; DNA: TGCGCCAGCAGCTTGGTAGCGGATCTACTCTATGGCTACACCTTC
V: TRBV20-1; J: TRBJ2-5; D: -; size: -; CDR3: CSARAIASNTQETQYF; DNA: TGCAGTGCTAGAGCAATCGCTTCAAACACACAAGAGACCCAGTACTTC
V: TRBV7-8; J: TRBJ1-4; D: -; size: many; CDR3: CASSLGAREKLFF; DNA: TGTGCCAGCAGCTTAGGAGCCCGGGAAAAACTGTTTTTT
V: TRBV18; J: TRBJ2-3; D: -; size: -; CDR3: CASSPTCEGTDTQYF; DNA: TGTGCCAGCTCACCCACGTGTGAGGGCACAGATACGCAGTATTTT
V: TRBV4-2; J: TRBJ2-1; D: TRBD2; size: few; CDR3: CASSPAAGLAYNEQFF; DNA: TGTGCCAGCAGCCCAGCGGCGGGACTAGCGTACAATGAGCAGTTCTTC
V: TRBV28; J: TRBJ2-1; D: TRBD2; size: -; CDR3: CASSAGLALNNEQFF; DNA: TGTGCCAGCAGCGCCGGACTAGCACTCAACAATGAGCAGTTCTTC
V: TRBV12-3/TRBV12-4; J: TRBJ1-1; D: TRBD1; size: few; CDR3: CASSPTEAYRGLTEAFF; DNA: TGTGCCAGCAGTCCAACAGAGGCCTACAGGGGGCTCACTGAAGCTTTCTTT
V: TRBV19; J: TRBJ1-2; D: -; size: -; CDR3: CASSTVNYGYTF; DNA: TGTGCCAGTTCCACGGTTAACTATGGCTACACCTTC
V: TRBV14; J: TRBJ2-2; D: TRBD1; size: few; CDR3: CASSDTGTALTGELFF; DNA: TGTGCCAGCAGCGATACCGGGACAGCTCTCACCGGGGAGCTGTTTTTT
V: TRBV12-3/TRBV12-4; J: TRBJ1-2; D: TRBD1; size: few; CDR3: CASTRQGANYGYTF; DNA: TGTGCCAGCACCCGGCAGGGGGCGAACTATGGCTACACCTTC
V: TRBV10-3; J: TRBJ2-1; D: TRBD1; size: few; CDR3: CAIRQPGQGAYEQFF; DNA: TGTGCCATCAGGCAACCGGGACAGGGGGCATATGAGCAGTTCTTC
V: TRBV5-1; J: TRBJ2-3; D: -; size: few; CDR3: CASNPPPADTQYF; DNA: TGCGCCAGTAACCCACCACCGGCAGATACGCAGTATTTT
V: TRBV5-1; J: TRBJ2-1; D: -; size: -; CDR3: CASKTGTGPNEQFF; DNA: TGCGCCAGCAAGACCGGGACTGGTCCCAATGAGCAGTTCTTC
V: TRBV12-3/TRBV12-4; J: TRBJ2-1; D: TRBD2; size: -; CDR3: CASSFGGLAGGPYNEQFF; DNA: TGTGCCAGCAGTTTCGGGGGACTAGCGGGAGGTCCCTACAATGAGCAGTTCTTC
V: TRBV15; J: TRBJ2-7; D: TRBD1; size: few; CDR3: CATSVWDRATHEQYF; DNA: TGTGCCACCAGCGTTTGGGACAGGGCGACCCACGAGCAGTACTTC
V: TRBV20-1; J: TRBJ1-1; D: -; size: many; CDR3: CSARDGRGGPNTEAFF; DNA: TGCAGTGCTAGAGATGGGCGGGGAGGACCGAACACTGAAGCTTTCTTT
V: TRBV6-2/TRBV6-3; J: TRBJ2-2; D: -; size: many; CDR3: CASSYPGELFF; DNA: TGTGCCAGCAGTTACCCCGGGGAGCTGTTTTTT